These T cell receptor beta chains were read from a single sample in a study of blood T cell repertoires in COVID-19. This table comes from immunoSEQ multiplex PCR, and its TCRdb copy is limited to in-frame clones, with some not included. The data hold tens of thousands of clones, with over 70% observed a single time. The sequenced sample consisted of peripheral blood. The receptors were gathered from a man aged 45-65 years with active or convalescent COVID-19. The CDR3 runs from the conserved cysteine through the conserved F or W. The D gene is left open where the match is weak. Size tells how often a clone was seen (once, few, many) or the class of an expanded clone, and some rows leave it out.

clone size: NA; J gene: TRBJ1-2; D gene: TRBD1; V gene: TRBV9; CDR3 protein: CASSYTGGVYYGYTF; CDR3 DNA: TGTGCCAGCAGCTATACAGGGGGCGTGTACTATGGCTACACCTTC
clone size: NA; J gene: TRBJ1-1; D gene: NA; V gene: TRBV12-3/TRBV12-4; CDR3 protein: CASSLRGGGTFF; CDR3 DNA: TGTGCCAGCAGCCTGAGGGGGGGAGGAACTTTCTTT
clone size: NA; J gene: TRBJ1-5; D gene: TRBD1; V gene: TRBV4-1; CDR3 protein: CASSQVSLDRGSQPQHF; CDR3 DNA: TGCGCCAGCAGCCAAGTCTCACTGGACAGGGGAAGTCAGCCCCAGCATTTT
clone size: NA; J gene: TRBJ1-1; D gene: NA; V gene: TRBV11-2; CDR3 protein: CASSSSGYTEAFF; CDR3 DNA: TGTGCCAGCAGCTCCTCGGGGTACACTGAAGCTTTCTTT
clone size: NA; J gene: TRBJ1-1; D gene: NA; V gene: TRBV27; CDR3 protein: CASSLSSRNTEAFF; CDR3 DNA: TGTGCCAGCAGTTTATCTAGTAGGAACACTGAAGCTTTCTTT
clone size: NA; J gene: TRBJ2-5; D gene: NA; V gene: TRBV3-1/TRBV3-2; CDR3 protein: CASSPLSGGQTQETQYF; CDR3 DNA: TGTGCCAGCAGCCCCCTTTCCGGCGGACAGACACAAGAGACCCAGTACTTC
clone size: few; J gene: TRBJ2-2; D gene: TRBD1; V gene: TRBV6-4; CDR3 protein: CASSDGQGATGELFF; CDR3 DNA: TGTGCCAGCAGTGACGGACAGGGGGCCACCGGGGAGCTGTTTTTT
clone size: few; J gene: TRBJ1-5; D gene: TRBD1; V gene: TRBV6-7; CDR3 protein: CAGQGSEDPQHF; CDR3 DNA: TGTGCCGGACAGGGGAGTGAGGATCCCCAGCATTTT
clone size: NA; J gene: TRBJ1-2; D gene: NA; V gene: TRBV4-2; CDR3 protein: CASSQEAWGYTF; CDR3 DNA: TGTGCCAGCAGCCAAGAGGCTTGGGGCTACACCTTC
clone size: many; J gene: TRBJ2-7; D gene: NA; V gene: TRBV5-1; CDR3 protein: CASSFTGTPYEQYF; CDR3 DNA: TGCGCCAGCAGCTTCACAGGGACCCCCTACGAGCAGTACTTC
clone size: NA; J gene: TRBJ1-2; D gene: NA; V gene: TRBV18; CDR3 protein: CASSPVDYGYTF; CDR3 DNA: TGTGCCAGCTCTCCGGTTGACTATGGCTACACCTTC
clone size: NA; J gene: TRBJ2-6; D gene: NA; V gene: TRBV3-1/TRBV3-2; CDR3 protein: CASSPTGFSGANVLTF; CDR3 DNA: TGTGCCAGCAGTCCGACAGGTTTCTCTGGGGCCAACGTCCTGACTTTC
clone size: NA; J gene: TRBJ2-3; D gene: NA; V gene: TRBV7-3; CDR3 protein: CASSLGLADTQYF; CDR3 DNA: TGTGCCAGCAGCTTAGGGCTCGCAGATACGCAGTATTTT
clone size: NA; J gene: TRBJ2-3; D gene: NA; V gene: TRBV19; CDR3 protein: CASREGNTQYF; CDR3 DNA: TGTGCCAGTAGGGAGGGCAATACGCAGTATTTT
clone size: NA; J gene: TRBJ1-2; D gene: NA; V gene: TRBV3-1/TRBV3-2; CDR3 protein: CASSQGEGPGYTF; CDR3 DNA: TGTGCCAGCAGCCAAGGGGAGGGGCCCGGCTACACCTTC
clone size: NA; J gene: TRBJ2-5; D gene: TRBD2; V gene: TRBV3-1/TRBV3-2; CDR3 protein: CASSHAGGQETQYF; CDR3 DNA: TGTGCCAGCAGCCACGCGGGGGGGCAAGAGACCCAGTACTTC
clone size: NA; J gene: TRBJ2-7; D gene: NA; V gene: TRBV12-3/TRBV12-4; CDR3 protein: CASSPGQYYEQYF; CDR3 DNA: TGTGCCAGCAGCCCCGGACAGTACTACGAGCAGTACTTC
clone size: NA; J gene: TRBJ2-1; D gene: NA; V gene: TRBV12-5; CDR3 protein: CASGTPRSSSYNEQFF; CDR3 DNA: TGTGCTAGTGGTACCCCCAGGTCCAGCTCCTACAATGAGCAGTTCTTC
clone size: few; J gene: TRBJ1-3; D gene: NA; V gene: TRBV6-2/TRBV6-3; CDR3 protein: CASSRASGASGNTIYF; CDR3 DNA: TGTGCCAGCAGTCGCGCCTCGGGAGCCTCTGGAAACACCATATATTTT
clone size: NA; J gene: TRBJ2-7; D gene: TRBD1; V gene: TRBV28; CDR3 protein: CASRSFRGLEQYF; CDR3 DNA: TGTGCCAGCAGGAGCTTCAGGGGGCTCGAGCAGTACTTC